A single sample gave rise to the 5 T cell receptor beta chains below, sequenced in a study of CD8 T cells in ankylosing spondylitis. TCRdb re-derived calls from the 5' RACE reads in MiXCR, one entry per CDR3 protein. The profile shows about 200,000 distinct CDR3 sequences, about 7.3% of them singletons. The study, taken as a whole, reports: Several highly homologous variants made up a TCR beta motif, and this motif appeared characteristic of ankylosing spondylitis blood.

Their cognate antigens are unknown. The sample consisted of blood, either unsorted or a sorted T cell fraction (not recorded which). Source of these receptors: a male donor with ankylosing spondylitis.

This clonotype came up many times. V and J are TRBV4-2 and TRBJ2-5; D is unclear. Trimming removed 1 base from V and 3 bases from J, with 12 bases in between. The germline V gene has CDR1 LGHNA and CDR2 YNFKEQ. The CDR3 spans 15 residues. Here the CDR3 reads CASSQVLGVEETQYF. The CDR3 DNA reads TGTGCCAGCAGCCAAGTCTTAGGTGTGGAAGAGACCCAGTACTTC.

The genes are TRBV27 and TRBJ1-1; no clear D gene. This CDR3 has 14 amino acids. Germline CDR1 and CDR2: MNHEY and SMNVEV (reference sequence). V was pared by 3 bases and J by 2 bases, with 10 bases between. CDR3 sequence reads: CASSLLGSNTEAFF. The CDR3 bases are TGTGCCAGCAGTTTGCTTGGCTCCAACACTGAAGCTTTCTTT.

This clonotype was observed many times. V usage is TRBV5-5 and J usage is TRBJ1-5; 8 bases map to TRBD1. V shed 2 bases and J 4 bases; nucleotides not matched to a gene: 5. Germline CDR1 and CDR2: SGHKS and YYEKEE (reference sequence). The CDR3 is made up of 15 amino acids. CDR3 DNA sequence: TGTGCCAGCAGCTTTTACGGGACAGGTAATCAGCCCCAGCATTTT. It codes for CASSFYGTGNQPQHF.

This clonotype was seen a handful of times. The chain uses TRBV24-1 and TRBJ2-1; maybe TRBD2 (6 bases). The germline gives CDR1 KGHDR, CDR2 SFDVKD. The CDR3 covers 15 residues. Deletions cut 3 bases from V and 4 bases from J, with 12 bases between. The CDR3: CATSDPDGTYNEQFF. The CDR3 DNA is TGTGCCACCAGTGATCCGGACGGGACTTACAATGAGCAGTTCTTC.

Only a few counts were recorded for this clonotype. The chain combines TRBV9 with TRBJ2-7; the match to TRBD1 covers 8 bases. V dropped 0 bases and J dropped 2; count of bases not matched to a gene: 4. The length of the CDR3 is 15 residues. CDR1 is SGDLS and CDR2 is YYNGEE in the germline V gene. CDR3 in DNA: TGTGCCAGCAGCGTAGGTCACAGGGGGACCTACGAGCAGTACTTC. Encoded protein: CASSVGHRGTYEQYF.